Below, 25 T cell receptor beta chains from the same sample are listed, as sequenced in a study of T cells in Graves' hyperthyroidism and ophthalmopathy. RNA transcripts served as the template for amplifying TCR beta CDR3 regions. During a first-round RT-PCR of the TCR CDR3, the HTBI primer set was used. TCRdb re-analysed the multiplex PCR reads in MiXCR, keeping a single row per CDR3 protein. The data contain hundreds of thousands of distinct CDR3 sequences, about 14% of them singletons. The sample consisted of blood. These receptors were collected from a woman aged 50 to 60 with Graves' ophthalmopathy.

This clonotype has ten or more counts. V usage is TRBV18 and J usage is TRBJ1-5, with D possibly being TRBD1 (5 bases). CDR1 and CDR2 from the germline V gene are KGHSH and LQKENI. The CDR3 contains 15 residues. V lost 1 base, J lost 6 bases, and 13 bases lay in between. CDR3 loop: CASSPRGEVSQPQHF. In nucleotides, the CDR3 is TGTGCCAGCTCACCACGAGGGGAGGTTAGTCAGCCCCAGCATTTT. The whole variable domain, remainder taken from reference TRBV18 and TRBJ1-5, is NAGVMQNPRHLVRRRGQEARLRCSPMKGHSHVYWYRQLPEEGLKFMVYLQKENIIDESGMPKERFSAEFPKEGPSILRIQQVVRGDSAAYFCASSPRGEVSQPQHFGDGTRLSIL.

This clonotype came up a few times. The rearrangement joins TRBV6-1 to TRBJ1-1; perhaps TRBD1 as D (6 bases). Trimming left V 2 bases short and J 5 bases short, with 12 bases between. The V gene's germline CDR1 is MNHNS and CDR2 SASEGT. There are 14 residues in the CDR3. The CDR3 loop reads CASSEPGAGTEAFF. In DNA, the CDR3 is TGTGCCAGCAGTGAACCAGGGGCGGGGACTGAAGCTTTCTTT.

The V and J genes are TRBV9 and TRBJ2-3, with 7 bases lining up with TRBD2. Per germline, CDR1 SGDLS and CDR2 YYNGEE. Trimming cost V 2 bases and J 3 bases; bases outside gene matches: 6. The CDR3 extends over 15 amino acids. CDR3 DNA: TGTGCCAGCAGCGTCCGGGCGGGAGAGACAGATACGCAGTATTTT. Protein: CASSVRAGETDTQYF.

The chain employs TRBV10-3 and TRBJ2-1; 8 nucleotides agree with TRBD2. Looked up from germline, CDR1 is ENHRY and CDR2 is SYGVKD. The ends lost 0 bases at V and 8 bases at J; junction bases unmatched: 9. This CDR3 contains 16 residues. CDR3 residues: CAISESAAGAFYEQFF. As DNA, the CDR3 is TGTGCCATCAGTGAGTCTGCAGCGGGAGCCTTCTATGAGCAGTTCTTC.

This clonotype was recorded at least ten times. The chain couples TRBV30 to TRBJ2-7; either TRBD1 or TRBD2 may fit D (5 bases each). Germline CDR1 reads GTSNPN; CDR2 reads SVGIG (reference sequence). The CDR3 is made up of 13 amino acids. The V gene lost 4 bases and the J gene lost 0 bases, with 10 bases spanning the gap. The CDR3 protein is CAWNRGSSYEQYF. CDR3 nucleotides: TGTGCCTGGAATCGGGGCAGCTCCTACGAGCAGTACTTC. Using reference TRBV30 and TRBJ2-7 for the parts outside the CDR3, the full variable domain is SQTIHQWPATLVQPVGSPLSLECTVEGTSNPNLYWYRQAAGRGLQLLFYSVGIGQISSEVPQNLSASRPQDRQFILSSKKLLLSDSGFYLCAWNRGSSYEQYFGPGTRLTVT.

This clonotype was seen many times. The rearrangement uses TRBV20-1 and TRBJ2-7; 9 positions agree with TRBD2. CDR3 length: 13 residues. The germline gives CDR1 DFQATT, CDR2 SNEGSKA (reference sequence). The V segment lost 5 bases and the J segment 4 bases; nucleotides outside the gene matches: 6. Written as DNA, the CDR3 is TGCAGTGCTGATAGCGGGAGTGCGTACGAGCAGTACTTC. Amino acid sequence: CSADSGSAYEQYF.

This clonotype came up many times. The chain links TRBV28 to TRBJ2-1; D possibly corresponds to TRBD1 (5 bases). V dropped 6 bases and J dropped 8 bases, with 17 bases sitting between them. The CDR3 extends over 14 amino acids. The germline CDR1 and CDR2 sequences are MDHEN and SYDVKM. Here the CDR3 reads CASRDRQYRDEQFF. For the CDR3, the DNA is TGTGCCAGCAGAGACAGACAATACCGGGATGAGCAGTTCTTC.

The chain couples TRBV4-3 to TRBJ2-5, with 7 bases lining up with TRBD1. V shed 8 bases and J 5 bases; nucleotides not matched to a gene: 8. Germline V gene data show CDR1 as LGHNA and CDR2 as YSLEER. This CDR3 comprises 13 residues. The CDR3 nucleotides are TGCGCCAGCGGAATAACAGGGGTTGAGACCCAGTACTTC. Its protein product is CASGITGVETQYF.

This clonotype has ten or more counts. The CDR3 DNA reads as TGTGCCAGCAGTTTTGTAGCGGGATCAGATACGCAGTATTTT. It is translated as CASSFVAGSDTQYF. The chain employs TRBV12-3 or TRBV12-4 and TRBJ2-3, with 8 bases fitting TRBD2. CDR3 size: 14 residues. Trimming took 3 bases from V and 4 from J; bases not matched to a gene: 3.

The table lists this clonotype with many counts. The rearrangement joins TRBV10-3 to TRBJ1-1; a weak D match, TRBD1 (6 bases). The CDR3 spans 15 residues. V was shortened by 6 bases and J by 5 bases, with 19 bases between the two germline ends. In germline, CDR1 is ENHRY, CDR2 SYGVKD. For the CDR3, the DNA is TGTGCCATCAGGGGAGGCCGACAGGCGGAGACTGAAGCTTTCTTT. Amino acids: CAIRGGRQAETEAFF.

This clonotype was seen at least ten times. The rearrangement joins TRBV28 to TRBJ1-5; 9 nucleotides match TRBD1. Germline V CDR1 and CDR2: MDHEN, SYDVKM. Losses at the gene ends were 5 bases for V and 0 bases for J; bases not matched to a gene: 11. CDR3 length: 18 residues. The CDR3 region has the DNA TGTGCCAGCAGTCATGCCGGGACAGGGTTCTTTAGCAATCAGCCCCAGCATTTT. This gives the protein CASSHAGTGFFSNQPQHF.

The gene calls are TRBV30 and TRBJ2-3; D is unresolved. CDR1 is GTSNPN, CDR2 SVGIG, per germline (reference sequence). This CDR3 has 11 amino acids. Trimming left V 4 bases short and J 4 bases short, with 6 bases between. The CDR3 nucleotides read TGTGCCTGGAAGCCTGCAGATACGCAGTATTTT. Translation: CAWKPADTQYF. Full variable domain (rest looked up from reference TRBV30 and TRBJ2-3): SQTIHQWPATLVQPVGSPLSLECTVEGTSNPNLYWYRQAAGRGLQLLFYSVGIGQISSEVPQNLSASRPQDRQFILSSKKLLLSDSGFYLCAWKPADTQYFGPGTRLTVL.

This clonotype was observed many times. The chain links TRBV11-1 to TRBJ1-1; unclear D gene. V was clipped by 1 base and J by 5 bases, with 11 bases between them. CDR3 length equals 14 residues. CDR1 and CDR2 from the germline V gene are SGHAT and FQDESV (reference sequence). The CDR3 spells CASSLGASGTEAFF. The CDR3 nucleotides read TGTGCCAGCAGCTTAGGCGCCTCGGGTACTGAAGCTTTCTTT.

This clonotype has ten or more counts. For the CDR3, the DNA is TGTGCCAGCAGCTTATTTCGTCGACAGACACACACAGATACGCAGTATTTT. Protein product: CASSLFRRQTHTDTQYF. The J gene is TRBJ2-3, the V gene TRBV11-2, with a tentative D call TRBD1 (5 bases). Germline V gene sequence: CDR1 SGHAT, CDR2 FQNNGV. Between the trimmed V and J ends, which lost 2 bases and 2 bases, there was a span of 17 bases. The CDR3 runs to 17 residues.

The chain carries TRBV7-2 and TRBJ1-1; TRBD1 matches 7 bases. Trimming cost V 4 bases and J 3 bases; bases outside gene matches: 5. CDR1 SGHTA and CDR2 FQGNSA come from the germline V gene. CDR3 length: 14 residues. CDR3 loop: CASSYRDSYTEAFF. CDR3 DNA sequence: TGTGCCAGCAGCTACCGGGACAGTTACACTGAAGCTTTCTTT.

The chain recombines TRBV15 with TRBJ1-6; D is ambiguous. Per germline, CDR1 LNHNV and CDR2 YYDKDF (reference sequence). Trimming stripped 1 base from V and 9 bases from J, with 7 bases between. The CDR3 is 13 amino acids. CDR3 sequence (DNA): TGTGCCACCAGCAGAGTGGCGGGTTCACCCCTCCACTTT. Amino acid sequence: CATSRVAGSPLHF. The whole variable domain, remainder taken from reference TRBV15 and TRBJ1-6, is DAMVIQNPRYQVTQFGKPVTLSCSQTLNHNVMYWYQQKSSQAPKLLFHYYDKDFNNEADTPDNFQSRRPNTSFCFLDIRSPGLGDTAMYLCATSRVAGSPLHFGNGTRLTVT.

This chain connects TRBV20-1 to TRBJ2-1, with 12 positions matching TRBD2. V shed 6 bases, J shed 4 bases, and the junction held 7 bases outside the gene matches. The CDR3 runs 15 residues. The V gene's germline CDR1 is DFQATT and CDR2 SNEGSKA (reference sequence). The chain's CDR3 is CSAKTSGSYYNEQFF. CDR3 coding DNA: TGCAGTGCGAAGACTAGCGGGAGCTATTACAATGAGCAGTTCTTC.

This clonotype was detected many times. This chain links TRBV27 with TRBJ2-3; TRBD2 agrees at 12 bases. Trimming at V came to 3 bases and at J to 4 bases, leaving 11 bases not matched to a gene. CDR1 MNHEY and CDR2 SMNVEV come from the germline V gene (reference sequence). The CDR3 runs 18 residues. The CDR3, as DNA: TGTGCCAGCAGTTTTTGGACTAGCGGGATTCCCGGTGCAGATACGCAGTATTTT. This translates into CASSFWTSGIPGADTQYF.

Only a few counts were recorded for this clonotype. CDR3 sequence: CASSAAGSGNTIYF. The CDR3 nucleotides read TGTGCCAGCAGCGCCGCAGGCTCTGGAAACACCATATATTTT. The chain couples TRBV5-4 to TRBJ1-3; D is undetermined. V was cut by 4 bases and J by 0 bases, with 8 bases left in between. CDR1 and CDR2 from the germline V gene are SGHNT and YYREEE (reference sequence). This CDR3 has 14 amino acids.

This clonotype appeared a few times. The gene calls are TRBV19 and TRBJ2-7; 11 bases are shared with TRBD2. After removal of 6 bases from V and 4 bases from J, the junction contained 5 bases not matched to a gene. The CDR3 spans 14 residues. Per germline, CDR1 LNHDA and CDR2 SQIVND (reference sequence). CDR3 loop: CASSHTSGRYEQYF. The CDR3 region has the DNA TGTGCCAGTAGCCATACTAGCGGGAGATACGAGCAGTACTTC.

Many counts were recorded for this clonotype. The chain is built from TRBV28 and TRBJ2-7, with 9 bases identical to TRBD2. V shed 5 bases and J 1 base; nucleotides not matched to a gene: 9. The V gene's germline CDR1 is MDHEN and CDR2 SYDVKM. The CDR3 extends over 16 amino acids. The CDR3 region has the DNA TGTGCCAGCAGTCCCCTAGGCGCGGGAGGGTCCTACGAGCAGTACTTC. Amino acids: CASSPLGAGGSYEQYF.

This clonotype turned up a few times. CDR3: CASSEYEGDRGYIQYF. The CDR3 DNA reads as TGTGCCAGCAGTGAATATGAGGGGGACAGGGGGTACATTCAGTACTTC. The rearrangement uses TRBV6-1 and TRBJ2-4; 11 bases match TRBD1. Germline values: CDR1 MNHNS, CDR2 SASEGT. This CDR3 spans 16 amino acids. The junction had 8 bases not matched to a gene; V was cut back by 2 bases and J by 8 bases.

The V and J genes are TRBV6-2 or TRBV6-3 and TRBJ1-1, with a tentative D call TRBD1 (6 bases). Germline CDR1 MNHEY, CDR2 SVGEGT. The CDR3 totals 16 residues. Trimming shortened V by 6 bases and J by 4 bases, and 21 bases separated the two germline ends. CDR3 sequence reads: CASSRRMGGGGTEAFF. The DNA of the CDR3 is TGTGCCAGCAGCCGCCGGATGGGGGGCGGCGGCACTGAAGCTTTCTTT.

J is TRBJ2-7 and V is TRBV5-1, with 8 bases aligning to TRBD1. Germline V gene sequence: CDR1 SGHRS, CDR2 YFSETQ. CDR3 size: 18 residues. Unmatched junction bases numbered 14, after V lost 2 bases and J lost 1 base. In DNA form, the CDR3 reads TGCGCCAGCAGCTTCACTTTTAAGGGCAGGGGGCGATCCTACGAGCAGTACTTC. Translation gives CASSFTFKGRGRSYEQYF.

The sample holds many counts of this clonotype. This chain links TRBV7-3 with TRBJ2-1, with 11 nucleotides matching TRBD2. Germline values: CDR1 SGHTA, CDR2 FQGTGA. After removal of 1 base from V and 4 bases from J, the junction contained 6 bases not matched to a gene. The CDR3 spans 17 residues. CDR3 amino acids: CASSLKGTSGLYNEQFF. The CDR3 DNA reads as TGTGCCAGCAGCTTAAAGGGGACTAGCGGATTATACAATGAGCAGTTCTTC.